The 24 T cell receptor beta chains below all came from one sample that was sequenced in a study of molecular identifiers for immune sequencing clone quantification. TCRdb redid the calling of the PCR reads with MiXCR, one entry per CDR3 protein. There are hundreds of thousands of distinct CDR3 sequences in the sample; less than 20% occur only once, and 0.75% to 0.95% lies in the top ten. The sequenced sample consisted of naive CD8+ T cells from blood, with Jurkat cell RNA spiked in. Documented subset: FACS-sorted CD8+CD4-CCR7+CD45RA+ naive T cells. These receptors were taken from a human donor in good health. Some libraries in this study had Jurkat cell RNA spiked in.

The chain employs TRBV20-1 and TRBJ2-1, with 9 nucleotides matching TRBD2. This CDR3 spans 16 amino acids. V shed 0 bases and J 2 bases; nucleotides not matched to a gene: 5. In germline, CDR1 is DFQATT, CDR2 SNEGSKA (reference sequence). The CDR3 spells CSARDLAGGPYNEQFF. The CDR3 bases are TGCAGTGCTAGAGATCTGGCGGGGGGGCCCTACAATGAGCAGTTCTTC.

This clonotype was counted at least ten times. The V gene is TRBV12-5, the J gene TRBJ2-3, with 7 bases that match TRBD1. J lost 4 bases, V lost 1 base, and 5 bases had no gene match. Germline assignment: CDR1 LGHNT and CDR2 FRNRAP. This CDR3 has 15 residues. CDR3 coding DNA: TGTGCTAGTGGTTTGGACAGGGGCGTCGCAGATACGCAGTATTTT. Amino acid sequence: CASGLDRGVADTQYF.

As regards this clonotype: A much larger clone differs from this one at a single base, so this may be a read error. This rearrangement joins TRBV30 to TRBJ2-2; weak D call: TRBD2 (6 bases). CDR1 GTSNPN and CDR2 SVGIG come from the germline V gene (reference sequence). This CDR3 spans 14 amino acids. The CDR3 loop is CAWRGLPNTGGLFF. Written as DNA, the CDR3 is TGTGCCTGGAGGGGACTTCCAAACACCGGGGGGCTGTTTTTT.

This clonotype was found a few times. This chain connects TRBV28 to TRBJ2-7; 8 bases are shared with TRBD2. V trimming: 8 bases; J trimming: 2 bases; junction bases outside the gene matches: 11. The CDR3 is 15 amino acids. The germline gives CDR1 MDHEN, CDR2 SYDVKM. CDR3 residues: CASLFRGGAAYEQYF. The CDR3 nucleotides are TGTGCCAGCCTCTTCCGGGGGGGGGCCGCCTACGAGCAGTACTTC.

A remark on this clonotype: An end of the junction differs from the germline gene, which may be a read error. The chain couples TRBV9 to TRBJ2-1; possibly TRBD2 for D (6 bases). Germline CDR1 and CDR2: SGDLS and YYNGEE. The CDR3 extends over 13 amino acids. CDR3 amino acids: CASARGTYNEQLF. The DNA for the CDR3 is TGTGCCAGCGCTCGGGGGACCTACAATGAGCAGCTCTTC.

The chain has TRBV7-9 and TRBJ2-7; TRBD2 aligns across 12 bases. The ends lost 5 bases at V and 7 bases at J; junction bases unmatched: 9. CDR1 and CDR2 from the germline V gene are SEHNR and FQNEAQ (reference sequence). The CDR3 is 15 residues long. CDR3 DNA sequence: TGTGCCAGCAGCCGATCTAGCGGGGGGGCAGGAGAGCAGTACTTC. This sequence encodes CASSRSSGGAGEQYF. Using reference TRBV7-9 and TRBJ2-7 for the parts outside the CDR3, the full variable domain is DTGVSQNPRHKITKRGQNVTFRCDPISEHNRLYWYRQTLGQGPEFLTYFQNEAQLEKSRLLSDRFSAERPKGSFSTLEIQRTEQGDSAMYLCASSRSSGGAGEQYFGPGTRLTVT.

This clonotype appeared a few times. At one boundary the junction diverges from the germline segment, which might be a read error. This rearrangement joins TRBV6-5 to TRBJ2-3, with 12 bases identical to TRBD2. CDR3 size: 15 residues. Germline assignment: CDR1 MNHEY and CDR2 SVGAGI. The CDR3 protein is CASSPGLAGTDTQDF. Here the CDR3 DNA reads TGTGCCAGCAGCCCCGGACTAGCGGGAACGGATACGCAGGATTTT.

This clonotype was found once. This may be a read error: a much more frequent sequence differs by one nucleotide. The chain has TRBV4-3 and TRBJ2-3; D tentatively fits TRBD1 or TRBD2 (5 bases each). CDR1 LGHNA and CDR2 YSLEER come from the germline V gene. The CDR3 loop spans 17 amino acids. V was pared by 4 bases and J by 5 bases, with 22 bases between. CDR3 sequence reads: CASSLFLIGAEGDTQYF. The DNA for the CDR3 is TGCGCCAGCAGCCTCTTCCTTATTGGGGCAGAGGGAGATACGCAGTATTTT.

This clonotype was seen ten or more times. The chain links TRBV7-9 to TRBJ1-3, with D possibly TRBD1 on 6 matching bases. The CDR3 spans 15 residues. CDR1 and CDR2 from the germline V gene are SEHNR and FQNEAQ (reference sequence). The V end lost 5 bases, the J end lost 0 bases, and 11 bases lay between the germline ends. The CDR3 is CASSPGHISGNTIYF. The CDR3 DNA sequence: TGTGCCAGCAGCCCGGGACACATCTCTGGAAACACCATATATTTT. Full variable domain (outside the CDR3, taken from reference TRBV7-9 and TRBJ1-3): DTGVSQNPRHKITKRGQNVTFRCDPISEHNRLYWYRQTLGQGPEFLTYFQNEAQLEKSRLLSDRFSAERPKGSFSTLEIQRTEQGDSAMYLCASSPGHISGNTIYFGEGSWLTVV.

This clonotype has a count of ten or more. This chain joins TRBV20-1 and TRBJ2-7, with a weak D call TRBD2 (6 bases). The V gene lost 6 bases and the J gene lost 5 bases, with 20 bases spanning the gap. CDR1 DFQATT and CDR2 SNEGSKA come from the germline V gene (reference sequence). The CDR3 is 14 residues long. The CDR3 nucleotides read TGCAGTGCCCCCCCTCGCGGAGGGGTCCACGAGCAGTACTTC. Protein: CSAPPRGGVHEQYF.

The chain carries TRBV24-1 and TRBJ2-1; D may correspond to TRBD1 or TRBD2 (5 bases each). V lost 4 bases to trimming and J lost 4 bases, with 10 bases between them. Germline V gene lookup returns CDR1 KGHDR and CDR2 SFDVKD. This CDR3 spans 14 amino acids. The CDR3 sequence: CATSEVGEYNEQFF. In DNA form, the CDR3 reads TGTGCCACCAGTGAGGTGGGGGAGTACAATGAGCAGTTCTTC.

Ten or more counts support this clonotype. The rearrangement uses TRBV19 and TRBJ1-2; D is perhaps TRBD1 (6 bases). Trimming removed 0 bases at V and 2 bases at J, with 10 bases between. This CDR3 comprises 15 residues. The germline V gene encodes CDR1 LNHDA and CDR2 SQIVND (reference sequence). The CDR3 sequence: CASSIDPGANYGYTF. The CDR3 nucleotides read TGTGCCAGTAGTATAGATCCGGGGGCCAACTATGGCTACACCTTC.

This clonotype showed up many times. The V gene is TRBV7-6, the J gene TRBJ1-1; D may be TRBD1 (5 bases). The CDR3 totals 15 residues. The germline V gene has CDR1 SGHVS and CDR2 FNYEAQ. V was pared by 4 bases and J by 5 bases, with 17 bases between. CDR3 sequence reads: CASSSRGTPGTEAFF. As DNA, the CDR3 is TGTGCCAGCAGCTCCCGCGGGACTCCGGGAACTGAAGCTTTCTTT.

Concerning this clonotype itself: A junction end diverges from the germline sequence, so it may reflect a read error. The chain carries TRBV27 and TRBJ2-7; the D is unclear. Germline V gives CDR1 MNHEY, CDR2 SMNVEV (reference sequence). CDR3 length equals 13 residues. DNA of the CDR3: TGTGCCGGCAGTTTTGGGCCGACCTACGAGCAGTACTTC. Protein: CAGSFGPTYEQYF.

In its sample, this clonotype was seen many times. The chain joins TRBV24-1 to TRBJ2-2; TRBD1 might be the D (5 bases). V lost 3 bases and J 6 bases, leaving 10 bases between the germline ends. CDR3 length: 14 residues. Germline V lookup: CDR1 KGHDR, CDR2 SFDVKD. CDR3 protein: CATSDPRQPGELFF. CDR3 bases: TGTGCCACCAGTGATCCTAGACAGCCCGGGGAGCTGTTTTTT.

J is TRBJ2-7 and V is TRBV28; 8 nucleotides match TRBD2. The CDR3 sequence is 15 residues long. The germline V gene encodes CDR1 MDHEN and CDR2 SYDVKM. V lost 6 bases to trimming and J lost 2 bases; unmatched junction nucleotides: 9. DNA of the CDR3: TGTGCCAGCAGGGTAACGAGCGGGAGCGCCTACGAGCAGTACTTC. It specifies CASRVTSGSAYEQYF.

This clonotype was counted ten times or more. The rearrangement uses TRBV28 and TRBJ1-5; D may be TRBD1 (6 bases). The CDR3 has 16 residues. Germline CDR1 is MDHEN and CDR2 is SYDVKM. Trimming stripped 4 bases from V and 3 bases from J, with 16 bases between. CDR3 in amino acids: CASSSLIRTDNQPQHF. In DNA form, the CDR3 reads TGTGCCAGCAGTTCCTTGATCCGGACAGACAATCAGCCCCAGCATTTT.

There are many counts of this clonotype. The chain is built from TRBV6-2 or TRBV6-3 and TRBJ2-7, with 7 positions matching TRBD2. This CDR3 has 13 amino acids. V was clipped by 7 bases and J by 6 bases; unmatched bases: 9. Germline CDR1 MNHEY, CDR2 SVGEGT. The CDR3: CASNLNPGGEQYF. The CDR3 region has the DNA TGTGCCAGCAACCTAAACCCGGGGGGCGAGCAGTACTTC.

This clonotype was counted only a few times. V gene TRBV20-1 combines with J gene TRBJ2-5, with D possibly matching TRBD1 (6 bases). CDR1 is DFQATT, CDR2 SNEGSKA, per germline (reference sequence). V gave up 2 bases and J gave up 1 base, with 11 bases separating them. The CDR3 runs to 14 residues. CDR3 sequence reads: CSARRQGFQETQYF. Here the CDR3 DNA reads TGCAGTGCTAGAAGGCAGGGGTTCCAAGAGACCCAGTACTTC.

With regard to this clonotype: This CDR3 fails to terminate in the conserved phenylalanine or tryptophan, so it likely reflects a read error. The chain uses TRBV7-9 and TRBJ2-7, with D possibly being TRBD1 (6 bases). The CDR3 covers 14 residues. The germline V gene encodes CDR1 SEHNR and CDR2 FQNEAQ (reference sequence). The CDR3 spells CASSGTGSSYEQYL. The CDR3 coding sequence is TGCGCCAGCAGCGGCACAGGGAGCTCCTACGAGCAGTACCTC.

In this sample, this clonotype turned up many times. The rearrangement uses TRBV28 and TRBJ1-6, with 9 nucleotides matching TRBD1. V shed 10 bases and J 7 bases; nucleotides not matched to a gene: 5. CDR3 length equals 13 residues. Germline assignment: CDR1 MDHEN and CDR2 SYDVKM. As DNA, the CDR3 is TGTGCCACATCGGGACAGGGAAATTCACCCCTCCACTTT. Protein product: CATSGQGNSPLHF. The full variable domain, in which reference TRBV28 and TRBJ1-6 provide the parts outside the CDR3, is DVKVTQSSRYLVKRTGEKVFLECVQDMDHENMFWYRQDPGLGLRLIYFSYDVKMKEKGDIPEGYSVSREKKERFSLILESASTNQTSMYLCATSGQGNSPLHFGNGTRLTVT.

CDR3 nucleotides: TGTGCCAGCAGCGAAGCACCCCTGACCTCCGACGGGCAGTACTTC. This translates into CASSEAPLTSDGQYF. The chain couples TRBV7-3 to TRBJ2-7; D not certain. V gave up 5 bases and J gave up 9 bases, with 23 bases separating them. The CDR3 is 15 residues long. Germline values: CDR1 SGHTA, CDR2 FQGTGA.

In its sample, this clonotype was seen many times. The chain recombines TRBV28 with TRBJ2-7; 10 bases line up with TRBD2. Germline values: CDR1 MDHEN, CDR2 SYDVKM. V trimming: 6 bases; J trimming: 6 bases; junction bases outside the gene matches: 8. The CDR3 totals 14 residues. CDR3 amino acids: CASSLLAGKGEQYF. DNA for the CDR3: TGTGCCAGCAGCTTACTAGCGGGAAAGGGCGAGCAGTACTTC. The variable domain in full, with the rest retrieved from reference TRBV28 and TRBJ2-7, is DVKVTQSSRYLVKRTGEKVFLECVQDMDHENMFWYRQDPGLGLRLIYFSYDVKMKEKGDIPEGYSVSREKKERFSLILESASTNQTSMYLCASSLLAGKGEQYFGPGTRLTVT.

This clonotype was picked up a small number of times. This chain links TRBV5-6 with TRBJ2-7; 9 nucleotides align to TRBD1. V gave up 1 base and J gave up 4 bases; unmatched junction bases: 6. The CDR3 totals 15 residues. Germline lookup yields CDR1 SGHDT and CDR2 YYEEEE. This CDR3 is CASSLLGQGIYEQYF. CDR3 nucleotide sequence: TGTGCCAGCAGCTTGCTGGGACAGGGTATATACGAGCAGTACTTC.